This is a list of T cell receptor beta chains from one sample in a study of cytomegalovirus exposure and HLA in healthy donors. The protocol was immunoSEQ multiplex PCR, while the TCRdb copy is restricted to in-frame clones and leaves out a portion. The profile covers about 72,000 clones, with over 75% appearing a single time and approximately 7% taken by the ten largest. Source material: PBMCs. The receptors come from a human donor in good health. CDR3s include the opening cysteine and the closing phenylalanine or tryptophan. The order of the fields is D gene, clone size, V gene, J gene, CDR3 protein, CDR3 DNA. D genes are given only for firm matches. A row's size may be missing; if present it is once, few, many or a size class.

>TRBD1|-|TRBV7-8|TRBJ1-3
CASDAGGSGNTIYF
TGTGCCAGCGATGCAGGGGGCTCTGGAAACACCATATATTTT
>-|-|TRBV5-1|TRBJ2-1
CASSLYGGNSNEQFF
TGCGCCAGCAGCTTGTATGGAGGGAATTCCAATGAGCAGTTCTTC
>TRBD1|-|TRBV5-1|TRBJ2-7
CASRPGQGTYEQYF
TGCGCCAGCAGGCCCGGACAGGGCACCTACGAGCAGTACTTC
>TRBD1|once|TRBV30|TRBJ1-3
CAWYRTGSGNTIYF
TGTGCCTGGTACCGGACAGGCTCTGGAAACACCATATATTTT
>TRBD2|once|TRBV6-5|TRBJ2-2
CASSTGGRTGELFF
TGTGCCAGCAGCACGGGGGGGCGAACCGGGGAGCTGTTTTTT
>-|-|TRBV19|TRBJ1-4
CASSSGALDEKLFF
TGTGCCAGTAGTTCAGGGGCACTCGATGAAAAACTGTTTTTT
>-|-|TRBV5-1|TRBJ1-1
CASSPTRGLAFF
TGCGCCAGCAGCCCGACTCGGGGGTTAGCTTTCTTT
>TRBD1|-|TRBV5-1|TRBJ1-1
CASSLEDRGLRGAFF
TGCGCCAGCAGCTTGGAAGACAGGGGGCTCCGCGGAGCTTTCTTT
>TRBD2|-|TRBV5-8|TRBJ2-3
CASSTMPGLEGTDTQYF
TGTGCCAGCAGCACCATGCCCGGACTAGAGGGGACAGATACGCAGTATTTT
>-|-|TRBV29-1|TRBJ1-1
CSVSVLSTEAFF
TGCAGCGTTTCCGTTCTATCTACTGAAGCTTTCTTT
>-|-|TRBV5-6|TRBJ1-2
CASSLPTRALNYGYTF
TGTGCCAGCAGCCTCCCTACCCGAGCCCTTAACTATGGCTACACCTTC
>TRBD1|-|TRBV10-3|TRBJ2-6
CAISGDRVGANVLTF
TGTGCCATCAGTGGAGACAGGGTTGGGGCCAACGTCCTGACTTTC